A selection of T cell receptor beta chains follows, all from one sample in a study of blood T cell repertoires in COVID-19. Repertoires were generated with immunoSEQ multiplex PCR, while TCRdb's copy carries only in-frame clones and drops some. Of around 230,000 clones listed, roughly 85% are singletons. Source material: peripheral blood. The receptors here all came from a middle-aged man with COVID-19, enrolled during active disease. CDR3s include the opening cysteine and the closing phenylalanine or tryptophan. A D gene is named only where the DNA matches it firmly. Clone size is not always given. Where it is, it says once, few, many or a class for expanded clones.

V gene	D gene	clone size	J gene	CDR3 protein	CDR3 DNA
TRBV11-2	NA	NA	TRBJ1-1	CASSPLTEAFF	TGTGCCAGCAGCCCCCTGACAGAAGCTTTCTTT
TRBV3-1/TRBV3-2	TRBD2	NA	TRBJ2-5	CASSQVAIAGETQYF	TGTGCCAGCAGCCAAGTAGCGATAGCGGGAGAGACCCAGTACTTC
TRBV24-1	NA	NA	TRBJ2-1	CATSDATAGRSYNEQFF	TGTGCCACCAGTGATGCTACTGCAGGGAGGTCCTACAATGAGCAGTTCTTC
TRBV7-9	TRBD1	NA	TRBJ1-2	CASSSGQAAGYGYTF	TGTGCCAGCAGCTCGGGACAGGCGGCGGGCTATGGCTACACCTTC
TRBV7-9	TRBD1	NA	TRBJ1-1	CASSPGGTENTEAFF	TGTGCCAGCAGCCCAGGGGGGACGGAGAACACTGAAGCTTTCTTT
TRBV2	NA	NA	TRBJ2-6	CASTATGDGANVLTF	TGTGCCAGCACCGCGACGGGGGATGGGGCCAACGTCCTGACTTTC
TRBV9	TRBD2	NA	TRBJ2-5	CASSVDPSGKETQYF	TGTGCCAGCAGCGTAGATCCTAGCGGAAAAGAGACCCAGTACTTC
TRBV6-1	NA	NA	TRBJ1-5	CASSARTVSSNQPQHF	TGTGCCAGCAGTGCGAGGACAGTGTCGAGCAATCAGCCCCAGCATTTT
TRBV10-3	TRBD2	NA	TRBJ2-2	CAISHPLGLAGVTGELFF	TGTGCCATCAGTCACCCCTTGGGGCTAGCGGGGGTCACCGGGGAGCTGTTTTTT
TRBV3-1/TRBV3-2	TRBD1	NA	TRBJ1-2	CASSRVWPGQRGGYYGYTF	TGTGCCAGCAGCCGAGTATGGCCGGGACAGCGAGGGGGGTACTATGGCTACACCTTC
TRBV19	NA	NA	TRBJ2-7	CASSFSSIAYEQYF	TGTGCCAGTAGTTTTAGTTCCATTGCCTACGAGCAGTACTTC
TRBV7-8	TRBD1	NA	TRBJ1-2	CASSQQGAYYGYTF	TGTGCCAGCAGCCAACAGGGGGCATACTATGGCTACACCTTC
TRBV7-2	NA	NA	TRBJ1-4	CASSFNQPGEKLFF	TGTGCCAGCAGCTTCAACCAGCCCGGGGAAAAACTGTTTTTT
TRBV18	NA	NA	TRBJ2-5	CASSSLSGTQETQYF	TGTGCCAGCTCATCTCTTTCAGGCACACAAGAGACCCAGTACTTC
TRBV7-8	TRBD1	NA	TRBJ2-7	CASSFLDRADSYEQYF	TGTGCCAGCAGCTTCTTGGACAGGGCGGACTCCTACGAGCAGTACTTC
TRBV6-7	TRBD1	once	TRBJ1-5	CASSTTDRDNQPQHF	TGTGCCAGCAGTACCACGGACAGGGACAATCAGCCCCAGCATTTT
TRBV7-8	NA	NA	TRBJ2-1	CASSQIGVNEQFF	TGTGCCAGCTCTCAGATCGGGGTCAATGAGCAGTTCTTC
TRBV5-1	TRBD1	once	TRBJ2-7	CASTLDRDEQYF	TGCGCCAGCACCCTCGACAGGGATGAGCAGTACTTC
TRBV7-8	NA	NA	TRBJ1-5	CASSLGVQGHAQPQHF	TGTGCCAGCAGCTTAGGGGTGCAGGGCCACGCTCAGCCCCAGCATTTT
TRBV19	NA	NA	TRBJ2-3	CASSISRTDTQYF	TGTGCCAGTAGTATTAGCCGTACAGATACGCAGTATTTT
TRBV6-5	NA	NA	TRBJ2-2	CASSYGQGYAGELFF	TGTGCCAGCAGTTATGGGCAGGGTTACGCCGGGGAGCTGTTTTTT
TRBV5-1	TRBD1	many	TRBJ1-2	CASSFSRDSPYGYTF	TGCGCCAGCAGCTTTTCCCGGGACAGCCCCTATGGCTACACCTTC
TRBV6-5	TRBD1	NA	TRBJ2-2	CASRQTGTNTGELFF	TGTGCCAGCAGGCAGACAGGGACGAACACCGGGGAGCTGTTTTTT
TRBV7-9	TRBD2	NA	TRBJ2-3	CASSRGTSGGPGDTQYF	TGTGCCAGCAGCCGGGGGACTAGCGGGGGCCCTGGAGATACGCAGTATTTT
TRBV24-1	TRBD1	NA	TRBJ1-2	CATSDPGTGYGYTF	TGTGCCACCAGTGATCCAGGGACAGGGTATGGCTACACCTTC
TRBV5-4	TRBD2	NA	TRBJ2-5	CASSRQRGPQETQYF	TGTGCCAGCAGCCGCCAGCGGGGGCCACAAGAGACCCAGTACTTC
TRBV12-3/TRBV12-4	NA	NA	TRBJ2-7	CASSFQGKYEQYF	TGTGCCAGCAGTTTTCAGGGTAAATACGAGCAGTACTTC